This entry concerns a single TCR beta chain. Its antigen is not identified. Clones were sequenced by immunoSEQ multiplex PCR, and TCRdb holds only the in-frame ones, with some missing. The sample lists 97,000 or so clones, over 70% occurring once. The source of the sample is a study of Ad26.COV2.S vaccination and SARS-CoV-2 variants. Broader study findings: Relative to placebo recipients, vaccine recipients exhibited elevated spike-specific TCR breadth.

The trim removed 8 bases at V and 6 bases at J, leaving 10 bases unmatched. CDR1 and CDR2 from the germline V gene are WSHSY and SAAADI. This CDR3 spans 13 amino acids. The clonotype comes from a human donor who had recovered from COVID-19. The material was peripheral blood, obtained after recovery from COVID-19. The rearrangement links TRBV10-2 to TRBJ2-7, with 7 bases identical to TRBD2. The CDR3 spells CASGDGGSFEQYF. The CDR3, as DNA: TGCGCCAGCGGGGACGGGGGGTCTTTCGAGCAGTACTTC.